Described below is a single T cell receptor (beta chain) sequence and its context. As yet, its antigen is unknown. Each donor was a Caucasian adult residing in Nashville, Tennessee. This sample is part of a study of shared clonotypes between healthy human individuals. General study results and limits: Shared across several donors were around 5% of the naive CD4 clonotypes.

The germline V gene encodes CDR1 MNHEY and CDR2 SMNVEV (reference sequence). The CDR3 covers 15 residues. V shed 2 bases and J shed 6 bases, with 14 bases lying between them. The data were produced by immunoSEQ multiplex PCR, yet TCRdb's version contains in-frame clones alone and is incomplete. The table records 1,400,000 or so clones, around 98.5% of them present only once. V gene TRBV27 combines with J gene TRBJ2-1; D call uncertain. The sample comprised naive CD4+ T cells sorted from blood. Indicated subset: CD45RA+ positively selected. This sequence was found in a young man in good health. The chain's CDR3 is CASSLQLTKGNEQFF. The CDR3 DNA follows: TGTGCCAGCAGTTTACAGCTAACGAAGGGCAATGAGCAGTTCTTC.